This entry is about one TCR beta chain. The antigen remains undetermined. The repertoire was sequenced with immunoSEQ multiplex PCR; TCRdb's copy has only in-frame clones and lacks some. The table shows around 100,000 clones, with 80% to 90% occurring only once. These data come from a study of OX40 agonist ivuxolimab in advanced cancers. Study-wide context: Ivuxolimab, an agonist antibody against OX40 (CD134), was given to patients. Partial response was recorded in three patients: one hepatocellular carcinoma and two cutaneous melanoma cases. Study findings and constraints: Clonal expansion was seen in CD4+ and CD8+ blood T cells by week 6 at 0.1 to 3.0 mg/kg. Certain nonresponders additionally had low normalized T-cell clonal expansion.

CDR1 and CDR2 (germline): LNHDA, SQIVND (reference sequence). This CDR3 is built from 11 residues. With 7 bases removed from V and 6 bases from J, the gap between germline ends came to 8 bases. V is TRBV19 and J is TRBJ2-3; D remains ambiguous. This receptor was obtained from an adult with an advanced solid tumor such as melanoma, head and neck, liver or kidney cancer. Here the sequenced sample was CD4+ or CD8+ T cells sorted from blood, taken in a trial of the OX40 agonist ivuxolimab. DNA for the CDR3: TGTGCCAGTACCCTCCCCGATACGCAGTATTTT. Encoded protein: CASTLPDTQYF.